Listed here is a single TCR beta chain. This sample is part of a study of blood T cell repertoires in COVID-19. For the study at large: The United States, Italy and Spain were the sources of the acute and convalescent COVID-19 samples.

Repertoires were generated with immunoSEQ multiplex PCR, while TCRdb's copy carries only in-frame clones and drops some. The sample records under 200,000 clones, approximately 86% being singletons. Germline CDR1 MDHEN, CDR2 SYDVKM. This CDR3 comprises 13 residues. V shed 7 bases, J shed 6 bases, and the junction held 6 bases outside the gene matches. The sequenced material came from peripheral blood. This sequence originates from a man aged 60 to 69 with acute or convalescent COVID-19. This rearrangement joins TRBV28 to TRBJ1-5, with 7 bases lining up with TRBD1. The CDR3 here is CASIPGGGQPQHF. CDR3 nucleotide sequence: TGTGCCAGCATTCCAGGGGGAGGTCAGCCCCAGCATTTT.